These T cell receptor beta chains were read from a single sample in a study of graft-versus-host responses after intestinal transplantation. Measured with immunoSEQ multiplex PCR; TCRdb has only the in-frame clones, and not every one. The sample holds 20,000 to 25,000 clones, approximately 89% seen once. Here the sequenced sample was PBMCs, taken just over 64 days after intestinal transplantation. The receptors here all came from a human patient who received an intestinal transplant, so some T cells may come from the graft donor. CDR3s include the opening cysteine and the closing phenylalanine or tryptophan. Each record gives: clone size, D gene, J gene, V gene, CDR3 DNA, CDR3 protein. D genes are given only for firm matches. Only some rows state a clone size, as once, few, many or a class for expanded clones.

.	TRBD1	TRBJ2-2	TRBV9	TGTGCCAGCAGCGCCGGCCTTTGGGGACAGGGAAACACCGGGGAGCTGTTTTTT	CASSAGLWGQGNTGELFF
.	.	TRBJ2-7	TRBV23-1	TGCGCCAGCCGTATCAAGACAGACTACGAGCAGTACTTC	CASRIKTDYEQYF
.	.	TRBJ1-3	TRBV18	TGTGCCAGCTCACCACGGGACGGAGCTGGAAACACCATATATTTT	CASSPRDGAGNTIYF
.	.	TRBJ1-4	TRBV6-5	TGTGCCAGCAGTTTCACGGCGGACACGGTCGAGGAAAAACTGTTTTTT	CASSFTADTVEEKLFF
.	.	TRBJ2-7	TRBV10-3	TGTGCCATCAGTGCGAGCTCCTACGAGCAGTACTTC	CAISASSYEQYF
.	TRBD2	TRBJ2-1	TRBV19	TGTGCCAGCAGGACTAGCGGGGGGTACAATGAGCAGTTCTTC	CASRTSGGYNEQFF
.	.	TRBJ2-3	TRBV4-3	TGCGCCAGCAGCCAGTGGGAGATCGGAGGGGGCCTCGGTGATACGCAGTATTTT	CASSQWEIGGGLGDTQYF
.	.	TRBJ1-2	TRBV27	TGTGCCAGCAGTTTATTCGCGGCCAGTTCCGATGGCTACACCTTC	CASSLFAASSDGYTF
.	TRBD2	TRBJ2-5	TRBV5-3	TGTGCCAGAAGCTCTGGGACTAGCGGGGGGGCAAGTGAGACCCAGTACTTC	CARSSGTSGGASETQYF
.	TRBD1	TRBJ1-2	TRBV29-1	TGCAGCGTTGAAGGTTGGCAGGGGGATGGCTACACCTTC	CSVEGWQGDGYTF
.	.	TRBJ2-7	TRBV27	TGTGCCAGCAGTCTGTCCAGGGGTCCGTCCGAGCAGTACTTC	CASSLSRGPSEQYF
.	TRBD1	TRBJ1-5	TRBV6-1	TGTGCCAGCAGTGAAGCGCCGGGACAGGGTAGTCAGCCCCAGCATTTT	CASSEAPGQGSQPQHF
.	.	TRBJ2-1	TRBV2	TGTGCCAGCAGTGAGCATTTTGTCCGCAATGAGCAGTTCTTC	CASSEHFVRNEQFF
.	.	TRBJ1-1	TRBV20-1	TGCAGTGCTATGGGACACCTTGAAGCTTTCTTT	CSAMGHLEAFF
.	.	TRBJ2-3	TRBV10-2	TGCGCCAGCAGTGAGGCGAAACTATCCACAGATACGCAGTATTTT	CASSEAKLSTDTQYF
.	.	TRBJ1-5	TRBV6-1	TGTGCCAGCAGTGAAGCGGGGGGACTAGATCAGCCCCAGCATTTT	CASSEAGGLDQPQHF
.	.	TRBJ2-6	TRBV4-3	TGCGCCAGCAGCCAAGGTAGGAGCCTGATTGGGTCTGGGGCCAACGTCCTGACTTTC	CASSQGRSLIGSGANVLTF
.	.	TRBJ1-4	TRBV6-5	TGTGCCAGCAGTTACAGGCTGCCAACTAATGAAAAACTGTTTTTT	CASSYRLPTNEKLFF
once	.	TRBJ1-5	TRBV6-5	TGTGCCAGCAGTTCAGGGCCCCTGCAGCCCCAGCATTTT	CASSSGPLQPQHF
.	.	TRBJ1-1	TRBV10-2	TGCGCCGCCTCCCCAGGAGGGGTGAACACTGAAGCTTTCTTT	CAASPGGVNTEAFF
.	.	TRBJ1-2	TRBV9	TGTGCCAGCAGCGGGGGCGGCTACACCTTC	CASSGGGYTF
.	TRBD2	TRBJ2-2	TRBV5-4	TGTGCCAGCAGCCCCGGACTAGCGGGGGGTTCGAACACCGGGGAGCTGTTTTTT	CASSPGLAGGSNTGELFF
.	.	TRBJ1-2	TRBV11-2	TGTGCCAGCAGCTTAGTCCCCAGATCCGGCCTATATGGCTACACCTTC	CASSLVPRSGLYGYTF
.	TRBD1	TRBJ1-1	TRBV9	TGTGCCAGCAGCACATCGGGACAGTACTTCACTGAAGCTTTCTTT	CASSTSGQYFTEAFF
.	TRBD1	TRBJ1-1	TRBV5-6	TGTGCCAGCAGCAGCCGGGACAGGCGGAACACTGAAGCTTTCTTT	CASSSRDRRNTEAFF
.	TRBD2	TRBJ2-3	TRBV5-6	TGTGCCAGCAGCTTTAGCGGGGGGGCCGATACGCAGTATTTT	CASSFSGGADTQYF
.	TRBD1	TRBJ1-1	TRBV18	TGTGCCAGCTCACCCCGGGACAGGGGCGAAGCTTTCTTT	CASSPRDRGEAFF
.	.	TRBJ1-1	TRBV5-4	TGTGCCAGCAGCTATCGGACTTTTACGCCAAACACTGAAGCTTTCTTT	CASSYRTFTPNTEAFF
.	.	TRBJ1-2	TRBV5-1	TGCGCCAGCAGCTCGGAGGGCCCAGGGGGCTACACCTTC	CASSSEGPGGYTF
.	.	TRBJ2-3	TRBV6-4	TGTGCCAGCAGTGACGGGGGGCCCTCAGATACGCAGTATTTT	CASSDGGPSDTQYF
.	.	TRBJ2-1	TRBV9	TGTGCCAGCAGCGTAGGCTCGGTCCCCTACAATGAGCAGTTCTTC	CASSVGSVPYNEQFF
.	.	TRBJ2-7	TRBV6-5	TGTGCCAGCAGTTACTCCTACTTC	CASSYSYF
.	TRBD2	TRBJ2-3	TRBV13	TGTGCCAGCAGCTCCGGGACTAGCGGGGGGGCCAGTGCAGATACGCAGTATTTT	CASSSGTSGGASADTQYF
.	.	TRBJ1-1	TRBV29-1	TGCAGCGTTGATAATCCCCGCGGTGGCACTGAAGCTTTCTTT	CSVDNPRGGTEAFF
.	.	TRBJ1-1	TRBV4-1	TGCGCCAGCAGCTCCGGGGGTGCAGGCCTGCACCGTGAAGCTTTCTTT	CASSSGGAGLHREAFF
.	.	TRBJ1-1	TRBV5-1	TGCGCCAGCAGCTTGGCCCCGGGGAACACTGAAGCTTTCTTT	CASSLAPGNTEAFF
.	.	TRBJ2-1	TRBV27	TGTGCCAGCAGTTTGGCGGCGTCCTACAATGAGCAGTTCTTC	CASSLAASYNEQFF
.	.	TRBJ2-4	TRBV11-3	TGTGCCAGCCAAGGATTGGAAAACATTCAGTACTTC	CASQGLENIQYF
.	.	TRBJ1-2	TRBV29-1	TGCAGCGTTGAAGAAGCGGTCGGCTACACCTTC	CSVEEAVGYTF
once	.	TRBJ2-5	TRBV7-6	TGTGCCAGCAGCTTAGCGGGGGTTCCCCTGTACCAAGAGACCCAGTACTTC	CASSLAGVPLYQETQYF
.	.	TRBJ2-1	TRBV4-3	TGCGCCAGCAGCCCCCACCCGGGTAGTCATGAGCAGTTCTTC	CASSPHPGSHEQFF
.	TRBD1	TRBJ1-2	TRBV30	TGTGCCTGGAGTGCGCAGGGGGTGAACTATGGCTACACCTTC	CAWSAQGVNYGYTF
.	TRBD1	TRBJ1-1	TRBV6-5	TGTGCCAGCAGCTCGACCAGGGGGCGAAGGACTGAAGCTTTCTTT	CASSSTRGRRTEAFF
.	TRBD2	TRBJ2-3	TRBV2	TGTGCCAGCCATCGGTTAGCGGGGAGCACAGATACGCAGTATTTT	CASHRLAGSTDTQYF
.	TRBD2	TRBJ2-1	TRBV4-3	TGCGCCAGCAGCCAAGGAGTAAGCACTAGCGGGACCCCCAATGAGCAGTTCTTC	CASSQGVSTSGTPNEQFF
.	.	TRBJ1-4	TRBV7-2	TGTGCCAGCAGCTTCACAGCGTCCTTTGCAACTAATGAAAAACTGTTTTTT	CASSFTASFATNEKLFF
.	TRBD1	TRBJ1-1	TRBV4-3	TGCGCCAGCACCCAAGAACAGGGGAAGGGGTACACTGAAGCTTTCTTT	CASTQEQGKGYTEAFF
.	.	TRBJ1-5	TRBV19	TGTGCCATCGGCGAGGGGCACTTCAATCAGCCCCAGCATTTT	CAIGEGHFNQPQHF
.	.	TRBJ2-7	TRBV5-3	TGTGCCTTCTCCTCTCCCCCCGAGCCAGATCCCTACGAGCAGTACTTC	CAFSSPPEPDPYEQYF